Shown below are 26 T cell receptor beta chains from a single sample sequenced in a study of memory CD4+ T cells and cytomegalovirus serostatus. Single viable CD3+CD4+CD8-CD45RO+ cells were sorted as the memory CD4+ T cells. Sequenced by immunoSEQ multiplex PCR; TCRdb stores in-frame clones only, minus some. The sample has roughly 50,000 clones, roughly four fifths seen once. The specimen sequenced was memory CD4+ T cells from blood. The receptor source for this set is an adult in good health and CMV-seronegative.

The gene calls are TRBV10-3 and TRBJ2-7, with a possible D match to TRBD1 (6 bases). This CDR3 comprises 14 residues. Germline lookup yields CDR1 ENHRY and CDR2 SYGVKD. V lost 2 bases, J lost 4 bases, and 12 bases lay in between. The DNA for the CDR3 is TGTGCCATCAGTGAGACAGGGCAGAGTTACGAGCAGTACTTC. Amino acids: CAISETGQSYEQYF.

The chain is built from TRBV15 and TRBJ1-1, with D unresolved. The ends were cut back, 1 base at V and 0 bases at J, with 3 bases in the middle. Germline CDR1 is LNHNV and CDR2 is YYDKDF (reference sequence). The CDR3 is made up of 13 amino acids. The DNA for the CDR3 is TGTGCCACCAGCAGAGTCCTGAACACTGAAGCTTTCTTT. This encodes CATSRVLNTEAFF.

This rearrangement joins TRBV5-4 to TRBJ2-2, with 10 bases fitting TRBD2. The CDR3 runs to 16 residues. V gave up 3 bases and J gave up 4 bases; unmatched junction bases: 6. Looked up from germline, CDR1 is SGHNT and CDR2 is YYREEE (reference sequence). The CDR3 reads CASSWATSGVTGELFF. In DNA, the CDR3 is TGTGCCAGCAGCTGGGCCACTAGCGGGGTCACCGGGGAGCTGTTTTTT.

V usage is TRBV6-1 and J usage is TRBJ1-2; perhaps TRBD1 as D (5 bases). This CDR3 region has 14 residues. Germline V gene sequence: CDR1 MNHNS, CDR2 SASEGT. Deletions cut 1 base from V and 8 bases from J, with 14 bases between. CDR3 nucleotide sequence: TGTGCCAGCAGTGAAGAAGTTAGGGGTTACGGCTACACCTTC. Its translation: CASSEEVRGYGYTF.

The chain combines TRBV7-9 with TRBJ2-4; 8 bases fit TRBD2. The germline V gene has CDR1 SEHNR and CDR2 FQNEAQ (reference sequence). The length of the CDR3 is 15 residues. V was pared by 0 bases and J by 8 bases, with 6 bases of the junction left unmatched. The CDR3 DNA follows: TGTGCCAGCAGCTTAGCACACCCGGGGGGGGACATTCAGTACTTC. It is translated as CASSLAHPGGDIQYF. Full variable domain (missing parts from reference TRBV7-9 and TRBJ2-4): DTGVSQNPRHKITKRGQNVTFRCDPISEHNRLYWYRQTLGQGPEFLTYFQNEAQLEKSRLLSDRFSAERPKGSFSTLEIQRTEQGDSAMYLCASSLAHPGGDIQYFGAGTRLSVL.

The chain joins TRBV5-4 to TRBJ2-1, with D possibly matching TRBD1 (6 bases). Germline V gives CDR1 SGHNT, CDR2 YYREEE (reference sequence). The V and J ends lost 1 base and 7 bases respectively, with 15 bases between them. This CDR3 contains 15 residues. The CDR3 loop is CASSLSLLGANEQFF. The CDR3 bases are TGTGCCAGCAGCTTGTCGCTGTTGGGGGCGAATGAGCAGTTCTTC.

V gene TRBV30 combines with J gene TRBJ2-3; no reliable D call. This CDR3 spans 11 amino acids. Trimming left V 2 bases short and J 6 bases short, with 6 bases between. Germline-derived CDR1 and CDR2 are GTSNPN and SVGIG (reference sequence). The CDR3 sequence: CAWSPADTQYF. CDR3 bases: TGTGCCTGGAGTCCGGCCGATACGCAGTATTTT.

This chain connects TRBV5-6 to TRBJ1-2; D is undetermined. V lost 0 bases and J 8 bases, leaving 17 bases between the germline ends. Germline loops: CDR1 SGHDT, CDR2 YYEEEE. This CDR3 region has 15 residues. For the CDR3, the DNA is TGTGCCAGCAGCTTGGGCACTCCCGGAGAGGGCGGCTACACCTTC. Its protein is CASSLGTPGEGGYTF.

The V call is TRBV6-1, the J call TRBJ2-3; unclear D gene. Deletions cut 3 bases from V and 2 bases from J, with 6 bases between. CDR1 MNHNS and CDR2 SASEGT come from the germline V gene. CDR3 length: 13 amino acids. In DNA form, the CDR3 reads TGTGCCAGCAGTGAGGTGTTCACAGATACGCAGTATTTT. Its translation is CASSEVFTDTQYF.

This clone has ten or more counts. The chain recombines TRBV6-1 with TRBJ1-2; D is ambiguous. With 5 bases removed from V and 9 bases from J, the gap between germline ends came to 16 bases. The CDR3 covers 13 residues. The germline gives CDR1 MNHNS, CDR2 SASEGT. This CDR3 reads CASSLGGVTSYTF. The CDR3, as DNA: TGTGCCAGCAGTCTTGGTGGGGTTACAAGCTACACCTTC.

A single count supports this clone. This chain links TRBV27 with TRBJ1-2; D is undetermined. This CDR3 has 13 amino acids. Trimming pared 5 bases from V and 9 bases from J, leaving 16 bases between. Per the germline V gene, CDR1 is MNHEY and CDR2 is SMNVEV (reference sequence). The chain's CDR3 is CASSIRGKSSYTF. CDR3 bases: TGTGCCAGCAGTATCCGGGGAAAGTCAAGCTACACCTTC.

This clone was counted a few times. The rearrangement joins TRBV13 to TRBJ2-7; unclear D gene. The germline gives CDR1 PRHDT, CDR2 FYEKMQ (reference sequence). Trimming took 6 bases from V and 5 from J, leaving 14 bases between them. There are 13 residues in the CDR3. CDR3 protein: CASSSLGVHEQYF. For the CDR3, the DNA is TGTGCCAGCAGTTCCCTAGGAGTCCACGAGCAGTACTTC.

V is TRBV10-3 and J is TRBJ1-4, with TRBD1 matching over 7 bases. V trimming: 2 bases; J trimming: 5 bases; junction bases outside the gene matches: 5. The CDR3 is 15 amino acids. The germline gives CDR1 ENHRY, CDR2 SYGVKD. The CDR3 DNA reads TGTGCCATCAGTGAGCGAATGGGACAGAATGAAAAACTGTTTTTT. This encodes CAISERMGQNEKLFF.

The table lists this clone with a few counts. This rearrangement joins TRBV9 to TRBJ2-3; TRBD2 matches at 7 bases. This CDR3 spans 15 amino acids. J was trimmed by 3 bases and V by 2 bases; bases with no gene match: 6. In germline, CDR1 is SGDLS, CDR2 YYNGEE. CDR3 loop: CASSVGGRRTDTQYF. CDR3 nucleotide sequence: TGTGCCAGCAGCGTCGGCGGGAGAAGAACAGATACGCAGTATTTT.

This chain's CDR3 is CASSFLGDPGNSPLHF. The DNA for the CDR3 is TGTGCCAGCAGCTTCCTAGGGGACCCGGGGAATTCACCCCTCCACTTT. V usage is TRBV7-2 and J usage is TRBJ1-6; tentative D call: TRBD1 (5 bases). The CDR3 covers 16 residues. V lost 3 bases, J lost 7 bases, and 16 bases lay in between. The V gene's germline CDR1 is SGHTA and CDR2 FQGNSA. Complete variable domain (other parts from reference TRBV7-2 and TRBJ1-6): GAGVSQSPSNKVTEKGKDVELRCDPISGHTALYWYRQSLGQGLEFLIYFQGNSAPDKSGLPSDRFSAERTGGSVSTLTIQRTQQEDSAVYLCASSFLGDPGNSPLHFGNGTRLTVT.

This chain joins TRBV10-3 and TRBJ2-3; D not certain. CDR3 size: 12 residues. Per the germline V gene, CDR1 is ENHRY and CDR2 is SYGVKD. V dropped 4 bases and J dropped 12 bases, with 14 bases sitting between them. CDR3 sequence: CAISGDDMYQYF. CDR3 sequence (DNA): TGTGCCATCAGTGGAGATGACATGTATCAGTATTTT.

This rearrangement joins TRBV5-6 to TRBJ2-7; 11 bases match TRBD2. Trimming took 4 bases from V and 3 from J; bases not matched to a gene: 3. This CDR3 contains 14 residues. In germline, CDR1 is SGHDT, CDR2 YYEEEE. DNA of the CDR3: TGTGCCAGCAGCCGACTAGCGGGGAACTACGAGCAGTACTTC. It translates to CASSRLAGNYEQYF.

The rearrangement links TRBV28 to TRBJ2-1; D is uncertain. The V end lost 6 bases, the J end lost 5 bases, and 17 bases lay between the germline ends. The germline CDR1 and CDR2 sequences are MDHEN and SYDVKM. The CDR3 is 15 residues long. CDR3 protein: CASSPNQRPNNEQFF. The CDR3, as DNA: TGTGCCAGCAGCCCAAACCAGCGACCAAACAATGAGCAGTTCTTC.

The gene calls are TRBV15 and TRBJ1-2; TRBD1 matches at 7 bases. This CDR3 has 18 amino acids. Germline-derived CDR1 and CDR2 are LNHNV and YYDKDF (reference sequence). Losses at the gene ends were 5 bases for V and 4 bases for J; bases not matched to a gene: 19. For the CDR3, the DNA is TGTGCCACCAGCGGTTTGCCGGGACAGCTGGGGGACGTCTATGGCTACACCTTC. Translation gives CATSGLPGQLGDVYGYTF.

A single count supports this clone. This rearrangement joins TRBV5-1 to TRBJ2-7; 7 bases fit TRBD2. Germline values: CDR1 SGHRS, CDR2 YFSETQ. J was trimmed by 1 base and V by 3 bases; bases with no gene match: 4. The CDR3 consists of 14 residues. The CDR3, as DNA: TGCGCCAGCAGCTGGGGCGGGGGATCCTACGAGCAGTACTTC. It encodes CASSWGGGSYEQYF.

The genes are TRBV14 and TRBJ1-6; D unresolved. V lost 5 bases and J 5 bases, leaving 4 bases between the germline ends. CDR3 size: 12 residues. Germline CDR1 SGHDN, CDR2 FVKESK. The CDR3 region has the DNA TGTGCCAGCAGCTACAATAATTCACCCCTCCACTTT. This codes for CASSYNNSPLHF.

The CDR3 sequence: CSVEGTQGYTF. CDR3 sequence (DNA): TGCAGCGTTGAGGGCACACAAGGCTACACCTTC. The V call is TRBV29-1, the J call TRBJ1-2; D not resolved. The germline CDR1 and CDR2 sequences are SQVTM and ANQGSEA. The CDR3 runs 11 residues. Trimming shortened V by 3 bases and J by 8 bases, and 10 bases separated the two germline ends.

V is TRBV4-2 and J is TRBJ2-5, with TRBD2 matching over 10 bases. Germline lookup yields CDR1 LGHNA and CDR2 YNFKEQ. Trimming took 0 bases from V and 0 from J; bases not matched to a gene: 1. This CDR3 has 16 residues. The DNA for the CDR3 is TGTGCCAGCAGCCAAGATAGCGGGGGGTACCAAGAGACCCAGTACTTC. Amino acid sequence: CASSQDSGGYQETQYF.

The gene calls are TRBV7-9 and TRBJ1-1, with 8 bases identical to TRBD1. The CDR3 is 13 amino acids. J gave up 8 bases and V 5 bases, and 7 bases lay outside the gene matches. Germline CDR1 SEHNR, CDR2 FQNEAQ (reference sequence). The CDR3 bases are TGTGCCAGCAGCCATCAGGGGGACAGGGAAGCTTTCTTT. Amino acid sequence: CASSHQGDREAFF.

This clone was observed a handful of times. This specimen includes other DNA sequences encoding the same CDR3. This chain uses TRBV19 with TRBJ1-5; 7 bases align to TRBD1. CDR1 is LNHDA and CDR2 is SQIVND in the germline V gene (reference sequence). The CDR3 runs 14 residues. Trimming removed 5 bases from V and 4 bases from J; junction bases left unmatched: 5. CDR3 sequence (DNA): TGTGCCAGTAGTCCCCAACAGGGGAATCAGCCCCAGCATTTT. It is translated as CASSPQQGNQPQHF. Full variable domain (missing parts from reference TRBV19 and TRBJ1-5): DGGITQSPKYLFRKEGQNVTLSCEQNLNHDAMYWYRQDPGQGLRLIYYSQIVNDFQKGDIAEGYSVSREKKESFPLTVTSAQKNPTAFYLCASSPQQGNQPQHFGDGTRLSIL.

This chain connects TRBV7-3 to TRBJ2-5; possible D gene TRBD1, 6 bases. V lost 2 bases, J lost 5 bases, and 9 bases lay in between. The length of the CDR3 is 13 residues. CDR1 is SGHTA, CDR2 FQGTGA, per germline. CDR3 sequence reads: CASSLRDTETQYF. The CDR3 nucleotides are TGTGCCAGCAGCTTACGGGACACGGAGACCCAGTACTTC.